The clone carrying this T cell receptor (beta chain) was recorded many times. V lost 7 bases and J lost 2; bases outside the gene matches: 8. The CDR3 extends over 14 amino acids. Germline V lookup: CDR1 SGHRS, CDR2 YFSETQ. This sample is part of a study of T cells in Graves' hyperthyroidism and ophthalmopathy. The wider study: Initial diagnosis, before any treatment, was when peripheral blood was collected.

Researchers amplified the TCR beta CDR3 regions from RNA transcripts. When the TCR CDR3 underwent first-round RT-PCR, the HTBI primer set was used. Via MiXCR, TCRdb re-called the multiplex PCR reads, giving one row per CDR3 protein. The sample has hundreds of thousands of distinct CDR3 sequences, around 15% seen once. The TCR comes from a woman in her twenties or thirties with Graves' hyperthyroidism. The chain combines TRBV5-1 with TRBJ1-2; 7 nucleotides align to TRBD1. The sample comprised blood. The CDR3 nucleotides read TGCGCCAGCTTTCCCCAGGGGGGGAACTATGGCTACACCTTC. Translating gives CASFPQGGNYGYTF.